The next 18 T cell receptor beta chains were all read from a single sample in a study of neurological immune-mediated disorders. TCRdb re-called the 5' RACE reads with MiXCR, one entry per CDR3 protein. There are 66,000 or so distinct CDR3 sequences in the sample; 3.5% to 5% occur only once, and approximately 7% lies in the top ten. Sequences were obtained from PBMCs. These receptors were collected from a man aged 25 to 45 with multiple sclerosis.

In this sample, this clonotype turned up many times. The CDR3: CASAPTGGSQPQHF. The CDR3 DNA sequence: TGCGCCAGCGCCCCCACAGGGGGTAGTCAGCCCCAGCATTTT. The chain carries TRBV5-1 and TRBJ1-5; 8 nucleotides align to TRBD1. With 7 bases clipped from V and 6 bases from J, the junction kept 9 bases outside the gene matches. The CDR3 is made up of 14 amino acids. Germline CDR1 is SGHRS and CDR2 is YFSETQ.

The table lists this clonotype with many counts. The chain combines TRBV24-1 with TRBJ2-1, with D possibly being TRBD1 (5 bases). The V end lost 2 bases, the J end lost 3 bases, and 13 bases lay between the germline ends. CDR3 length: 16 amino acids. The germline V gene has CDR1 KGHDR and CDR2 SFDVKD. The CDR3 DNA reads TGTGCCACCAGTGATTGGCAGGGAATGGGCTACAATGAGCAGTTCTTC. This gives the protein CATSDWQGMGYNEQFF.

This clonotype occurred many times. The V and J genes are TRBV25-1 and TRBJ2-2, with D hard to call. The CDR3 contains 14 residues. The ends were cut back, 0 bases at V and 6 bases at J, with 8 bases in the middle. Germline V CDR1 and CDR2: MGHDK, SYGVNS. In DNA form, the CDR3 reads TGTGCCAGCAGTGAATACAACTCCGCCGGGGAGCTGTTTTTT. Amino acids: CASSEYNSAGELFF.

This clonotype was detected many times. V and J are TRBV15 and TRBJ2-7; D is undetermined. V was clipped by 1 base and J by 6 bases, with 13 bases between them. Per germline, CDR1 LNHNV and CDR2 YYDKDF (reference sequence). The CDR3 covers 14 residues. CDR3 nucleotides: TGTGCCACCAGCAGAGCCGAGCGTTTGGGCGAGCAGTACTTC. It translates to CATSRAERLGEQYF.

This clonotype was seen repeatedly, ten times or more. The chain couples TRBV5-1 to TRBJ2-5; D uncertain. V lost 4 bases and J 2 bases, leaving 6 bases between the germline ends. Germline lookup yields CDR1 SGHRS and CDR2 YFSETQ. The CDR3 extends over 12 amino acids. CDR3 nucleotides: TGCGCCAGCAGCGGCAATCAAGAGACCCAGTACTTC. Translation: CASSGNQETQYF.

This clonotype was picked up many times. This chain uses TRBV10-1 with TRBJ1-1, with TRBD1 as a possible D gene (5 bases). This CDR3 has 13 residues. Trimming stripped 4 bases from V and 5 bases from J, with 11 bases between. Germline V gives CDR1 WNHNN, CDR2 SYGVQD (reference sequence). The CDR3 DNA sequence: TGCGCCAGCAGTGCCAACAGGAATACTGAAGCTTTCTTT. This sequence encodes CASSANRNTEAFF.

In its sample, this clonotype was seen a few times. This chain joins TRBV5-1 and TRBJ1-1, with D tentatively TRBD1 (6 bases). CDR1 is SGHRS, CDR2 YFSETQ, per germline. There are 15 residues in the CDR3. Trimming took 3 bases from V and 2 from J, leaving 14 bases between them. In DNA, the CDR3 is TGCGCCAGCAGCTCTTCGGGACACCTCAACACTGAAGCTTTCTTT. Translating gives CASSSSGHLNTEAFF.

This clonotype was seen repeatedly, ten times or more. The CDR3 is CAISEKVFNEQFF. In DNA, the CDR3 is TGTGCCATCAGTGAGAAGGTTTTTAATGAGCAGTTCTTC. V gene TRBV10-3 combines with J gene TRBJ2-1, with D unresolved. V lost 2 bases to trimming and J lost 7 bases, with 9 bases between them. Germline V CDR1 and CDR2: ENHRY, SYGVKD. CDR3 length equals 13 residues.

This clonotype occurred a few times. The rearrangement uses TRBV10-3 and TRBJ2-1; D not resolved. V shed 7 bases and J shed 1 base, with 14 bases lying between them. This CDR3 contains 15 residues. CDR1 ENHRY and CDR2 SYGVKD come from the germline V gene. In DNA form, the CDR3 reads TGTGCCATCAAAGGAAGGACGGAATCCTACAATGAGCAGTTCTTC. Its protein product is CAIKGRTESYNEQFF.

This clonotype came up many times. CDR3 amino acids: CASSLDPGGYGYTF. In DNA form, the CDR3 reads TGCGCCAGCAGCTTGGATCCGGGAGGCTATGGCTACACCTTC. The chain combines TRBV5-1 with TRBJ1-2; D remains unclear. This CDR3 has 14 residues. Trimming pared 0 bases from V and 4 bases from J, leaving 10 bases between. Germline loops: CDR1 SGHRS, CDR2 YFSETQ.

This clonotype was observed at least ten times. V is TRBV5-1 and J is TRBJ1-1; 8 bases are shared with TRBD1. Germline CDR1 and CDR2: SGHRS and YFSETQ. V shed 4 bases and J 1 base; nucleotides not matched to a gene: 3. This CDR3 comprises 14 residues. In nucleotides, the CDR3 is TGCGCCAGCAGCCTGGACAGGGCGAACACTGAAGCTTTCTTT. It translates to CASSLDRANTEAFF.

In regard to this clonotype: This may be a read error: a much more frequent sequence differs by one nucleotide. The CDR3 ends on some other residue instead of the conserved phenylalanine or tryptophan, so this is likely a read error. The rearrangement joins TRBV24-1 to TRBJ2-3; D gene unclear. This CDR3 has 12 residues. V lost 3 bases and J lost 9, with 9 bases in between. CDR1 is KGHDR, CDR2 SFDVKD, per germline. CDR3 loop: CATSDALETQYV. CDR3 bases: TGTGCCACCAGTGATGCCTTGGAGACGCAGTATGTT.

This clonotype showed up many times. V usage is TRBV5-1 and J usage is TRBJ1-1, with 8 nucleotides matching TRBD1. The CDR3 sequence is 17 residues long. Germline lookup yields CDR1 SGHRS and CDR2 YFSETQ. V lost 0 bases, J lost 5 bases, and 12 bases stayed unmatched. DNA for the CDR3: TGCGCCAGCAGCTTGGCCGAGACAGGGGATTTCAGAACTGAAGCTTTCTTT. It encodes CASSLAETGDFRTEAFF.

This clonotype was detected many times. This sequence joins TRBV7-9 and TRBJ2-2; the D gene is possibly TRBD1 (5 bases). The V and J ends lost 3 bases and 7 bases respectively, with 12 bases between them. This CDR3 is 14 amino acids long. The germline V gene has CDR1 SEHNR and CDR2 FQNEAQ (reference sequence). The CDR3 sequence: CASSLDNIVGELFF. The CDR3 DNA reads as TGTGCCAGCAGCTTGGACAATATAGTCGGGGAGCTGTTTTTT.

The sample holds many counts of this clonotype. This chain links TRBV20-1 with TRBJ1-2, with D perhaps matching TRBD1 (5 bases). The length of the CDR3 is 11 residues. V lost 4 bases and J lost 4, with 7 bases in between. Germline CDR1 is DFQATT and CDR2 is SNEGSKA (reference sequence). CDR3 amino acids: CSAKRGYGYTF. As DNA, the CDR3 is TGCAGTGCTAAGAGGGGCTATGGCTACACCTTC.

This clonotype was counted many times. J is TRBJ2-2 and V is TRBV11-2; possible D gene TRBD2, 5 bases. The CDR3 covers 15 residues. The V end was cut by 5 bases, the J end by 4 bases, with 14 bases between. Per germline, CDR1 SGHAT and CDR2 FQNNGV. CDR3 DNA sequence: TGTGCCAGCAGCCGTGCATCGGGAACCACCGGGGAGCTGTTTTTT. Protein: CASSRASGTTGELFF.

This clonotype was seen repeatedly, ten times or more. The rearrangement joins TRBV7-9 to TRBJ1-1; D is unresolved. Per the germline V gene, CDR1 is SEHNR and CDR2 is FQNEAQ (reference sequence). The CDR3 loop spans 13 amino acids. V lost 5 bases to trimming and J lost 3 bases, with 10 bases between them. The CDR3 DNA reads TGTGCCAGCAGCCTCAAGATGGACACTGAAGCTTTCTTT. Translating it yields CASSLKMDTEAFF.

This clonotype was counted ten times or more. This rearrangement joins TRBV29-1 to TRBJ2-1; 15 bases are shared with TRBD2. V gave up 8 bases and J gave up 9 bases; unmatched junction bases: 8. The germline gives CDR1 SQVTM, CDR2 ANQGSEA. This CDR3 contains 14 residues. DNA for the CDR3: TGCAGCACAAGGACTAGCGGGGGGGCAGGTGAGCAGTTCTTC. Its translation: CSTRTSGGAGEQFF.